This entry describes one T cell receptor beta chain. The data belong to a study of blood T cell repertoires in COVID-19. Study-wide context: Both acute and convalescent COVID-19 samples were obtained from the United States, Italy and Spain. PBMCs, B-cell-depleted T cells, or T cells provided the cDNA or gDNA that made up the material.

The CDR3 is 19 amino acids. Unmatched junction bases numbered 9, after V lost 1 base and J lost 0 bases. Germline CDR1 and CDR2: KGHSH and LQKENI. Authors' analysis steps: Amplifying reference gene primers gave estimates of nucleated cell counts. The method was immunoSEQ multiplex PCR; TCRdb's version includes in-frame clones alone and lacks a portion of them. V, J and clone size were drawn from that table, and D and trimming were deduced from the DNA. The data hold 310,000 or so clones, with around 87% observed a single time. This chain connects TRBV18 to TRBJ2-6; 7 nucleotides align to TRBD1. This TCR derives from a woman between 50 and 59 years old with active or convalescent COVID-19. The specimen sequenced was peripheral blood. CDR3 coding DNA: TGTGCCAGCTCACCACTACAGGGGCCAGTGCTCTCTGGGGCCAACGTCCTGACTTTC. As protein: CASSPLQGPVLSGANVLTF.